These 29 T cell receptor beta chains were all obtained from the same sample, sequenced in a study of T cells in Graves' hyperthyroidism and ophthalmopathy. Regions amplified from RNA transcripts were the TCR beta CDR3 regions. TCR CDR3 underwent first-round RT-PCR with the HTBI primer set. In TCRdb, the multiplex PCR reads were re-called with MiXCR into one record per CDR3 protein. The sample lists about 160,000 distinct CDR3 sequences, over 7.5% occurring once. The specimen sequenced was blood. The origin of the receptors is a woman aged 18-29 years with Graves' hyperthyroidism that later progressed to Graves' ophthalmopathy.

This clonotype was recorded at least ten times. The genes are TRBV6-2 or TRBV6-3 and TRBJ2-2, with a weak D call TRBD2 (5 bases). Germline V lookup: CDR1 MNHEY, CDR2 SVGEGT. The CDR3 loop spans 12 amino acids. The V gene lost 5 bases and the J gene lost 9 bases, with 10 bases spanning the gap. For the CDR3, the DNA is TGTGCCAGCAGTACTAGTGCCCGGGAGCTGTTTTTT. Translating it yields CASSTSARELFF.

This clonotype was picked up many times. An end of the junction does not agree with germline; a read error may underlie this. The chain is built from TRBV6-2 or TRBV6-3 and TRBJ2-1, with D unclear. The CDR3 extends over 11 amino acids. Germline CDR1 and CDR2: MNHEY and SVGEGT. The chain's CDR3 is CASSPYYEQFF. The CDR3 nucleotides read TGTGCCAGCAGTCCCTACTATGAGCAGTTCTTC.

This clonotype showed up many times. CDR3 sequence (DNA): TGTGCCTGGGTCCGGGACAACTACGAGCAGTACTTC. The encoded protein is CAWVRDNYEQYF. V gene TRBV30 combines with J gene TRBJ2-7, with a tentative D call TRBD1 (6 bases). Looked up from germline, CDR1 is GTSNPN and CDR2 is SVGIG (reference sequence). This CDR3 contains 12 residues. Trimming took 5 bases from V and 3 from J, leaving 11 bases between them. The full variable domain, rest sourced from reference TRBV30 and TRBJ2-7, is SQTIHQWPATLVQPVGSPLSLECTVEGTSNPNLYWYRQAAGRGLQLLFYSVGIGQISSEVPQNLSASRPQDRQFILSSKKLLLSDSGFYLCAWVRDNYEQYFGPGTRLTVT.

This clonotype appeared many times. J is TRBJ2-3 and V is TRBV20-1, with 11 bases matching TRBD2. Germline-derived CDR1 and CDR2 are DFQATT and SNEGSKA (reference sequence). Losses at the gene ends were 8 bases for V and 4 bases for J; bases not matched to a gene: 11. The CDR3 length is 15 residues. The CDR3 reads CSTTSGRLVSDTQYF. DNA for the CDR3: TGCAGTACCACTAGCGGGAGATTGGTGTCAGATACGCAGTATTTT.

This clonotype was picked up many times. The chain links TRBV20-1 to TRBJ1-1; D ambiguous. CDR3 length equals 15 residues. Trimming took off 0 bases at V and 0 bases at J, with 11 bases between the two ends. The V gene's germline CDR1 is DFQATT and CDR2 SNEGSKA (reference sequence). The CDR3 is CSARDQGNLNTEAFF. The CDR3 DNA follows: TGCAGTGCTAGAGACCAAGGGAACTTGAACACTGAAGCTTTCTTT.

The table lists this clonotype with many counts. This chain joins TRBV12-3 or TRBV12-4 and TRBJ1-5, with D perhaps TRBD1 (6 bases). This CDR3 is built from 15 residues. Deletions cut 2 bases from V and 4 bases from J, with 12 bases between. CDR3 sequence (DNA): TGTGCCAGCAGTTTAAGGGGGTCGGATAATCAGCCCCAGCATTTT. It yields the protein CASSLRGSDNQPQHF.

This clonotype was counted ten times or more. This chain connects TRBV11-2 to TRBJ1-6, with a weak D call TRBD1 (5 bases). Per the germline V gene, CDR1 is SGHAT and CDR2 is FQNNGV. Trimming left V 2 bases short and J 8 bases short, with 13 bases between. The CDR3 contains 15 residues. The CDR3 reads CASSLSGQGYSPLHF. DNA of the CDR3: TGTGCCAGCAGCTTAAGTGGGCAGGGATATTCACCCCTCCACTTT.

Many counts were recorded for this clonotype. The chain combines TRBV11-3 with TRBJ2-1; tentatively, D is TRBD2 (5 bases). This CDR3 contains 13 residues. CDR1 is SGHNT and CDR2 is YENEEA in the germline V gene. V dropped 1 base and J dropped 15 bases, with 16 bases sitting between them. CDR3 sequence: CASSLATGRERFF. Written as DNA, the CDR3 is TGTGCCAGCAGCTTAGCGACCGGCCGGGAACGGTTCTTC.

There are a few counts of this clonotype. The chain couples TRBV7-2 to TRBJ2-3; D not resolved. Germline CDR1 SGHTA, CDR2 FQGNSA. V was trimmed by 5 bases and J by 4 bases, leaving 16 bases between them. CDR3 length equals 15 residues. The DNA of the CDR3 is TGTGCCAGCAGCCCCGGCTCCCTCTTCGCAGATACGCAGTATTTT. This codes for CASSPGSLFADTQYF.

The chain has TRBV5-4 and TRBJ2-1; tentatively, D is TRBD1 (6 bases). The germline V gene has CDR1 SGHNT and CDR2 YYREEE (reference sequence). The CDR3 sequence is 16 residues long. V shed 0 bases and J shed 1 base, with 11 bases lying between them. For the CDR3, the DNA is TGTGCCAGCAGCTTGGTCTTGGACAGTTCCTACAATGAGCAGTTCTTC. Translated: CASSLVLDSSYNEQFF.

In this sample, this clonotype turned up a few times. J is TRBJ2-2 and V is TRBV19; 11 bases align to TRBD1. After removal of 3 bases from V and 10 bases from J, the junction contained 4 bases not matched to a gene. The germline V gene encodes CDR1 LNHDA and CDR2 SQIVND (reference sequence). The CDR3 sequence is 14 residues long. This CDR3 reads CASSIGQGAEELFF. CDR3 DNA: TGTGCCAGTAGTATTGGACAGGGGGCAGAGGAGCTGTTTTTT. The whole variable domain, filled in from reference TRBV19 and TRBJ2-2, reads DGGITQSPKYLFRKEGQNVTLSCEQNLNHDAMYWYRQDPGQGLRLIYYSQIVNDFQKGDIAEGYSVSREKKESFPLTVTSAQKNPTAFYLCASSIGQGAEELFFGEGSRLTVL.

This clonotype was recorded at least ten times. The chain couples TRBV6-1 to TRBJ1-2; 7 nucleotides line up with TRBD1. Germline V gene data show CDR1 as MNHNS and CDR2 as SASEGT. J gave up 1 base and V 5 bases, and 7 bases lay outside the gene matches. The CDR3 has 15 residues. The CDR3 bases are TGTGCCAGCAGTCGGGACAGCCTTAGTAACTATGGCTACACCTTC. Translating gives CASSRDSLSNYGYTF.

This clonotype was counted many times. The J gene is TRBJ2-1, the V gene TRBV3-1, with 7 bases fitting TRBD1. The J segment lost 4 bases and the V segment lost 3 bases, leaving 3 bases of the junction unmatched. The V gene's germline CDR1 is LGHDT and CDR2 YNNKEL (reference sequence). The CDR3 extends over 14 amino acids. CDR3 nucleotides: TGTGCCAGCAGCCAGGGCAGGGGGTACAATGAGCAGTTCTTC. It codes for CASSQGRGYNEQFF.

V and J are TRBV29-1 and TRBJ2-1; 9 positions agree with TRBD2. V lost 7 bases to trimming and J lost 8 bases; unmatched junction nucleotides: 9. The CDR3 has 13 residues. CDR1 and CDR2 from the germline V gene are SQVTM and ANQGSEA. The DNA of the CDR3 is TGCAGCGCTTTAGCGGGAGTCGGGGATGAGCAGTTCTTC. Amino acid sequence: CSALAGVGDEQFF.

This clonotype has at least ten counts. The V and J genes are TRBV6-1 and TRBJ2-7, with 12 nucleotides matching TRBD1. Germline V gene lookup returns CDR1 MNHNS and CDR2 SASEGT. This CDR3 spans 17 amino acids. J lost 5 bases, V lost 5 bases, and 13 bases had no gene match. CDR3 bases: TGTGCCAGCAGTTTCTTGCCCCCCGGGACAGGGGGCCACGAGCAGTACTTC. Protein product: CASSFLPPGTGGHEQYF.

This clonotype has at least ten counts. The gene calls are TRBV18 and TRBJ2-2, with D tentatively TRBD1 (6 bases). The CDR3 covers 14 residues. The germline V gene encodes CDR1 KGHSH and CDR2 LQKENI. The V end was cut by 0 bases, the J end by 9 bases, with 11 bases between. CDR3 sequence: CASSPPTGRRELFF. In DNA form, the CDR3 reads TGTGCCAGCTCACCACCTACAGGGCGTCGGGAGCTGTTTTTT.

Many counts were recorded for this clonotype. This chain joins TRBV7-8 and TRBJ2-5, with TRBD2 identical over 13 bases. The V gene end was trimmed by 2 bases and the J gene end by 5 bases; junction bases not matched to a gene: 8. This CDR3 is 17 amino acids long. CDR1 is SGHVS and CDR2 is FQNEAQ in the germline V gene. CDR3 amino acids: CASSLRTSGSGRETQYF. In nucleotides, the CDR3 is TGTGCCAGCAGCTTACGGACTAGCGGGAGCGGACGGGAGACCCAGTACTTC.

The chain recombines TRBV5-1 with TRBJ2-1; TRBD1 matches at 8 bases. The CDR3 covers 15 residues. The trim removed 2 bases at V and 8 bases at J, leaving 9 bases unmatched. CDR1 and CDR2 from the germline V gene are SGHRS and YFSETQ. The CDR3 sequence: CASSLQGVVGDEQFF. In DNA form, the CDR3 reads TGCGCCAGCAGCTTACAGGGGGTGGTGGGCGATGAGCAGTTCTTC.

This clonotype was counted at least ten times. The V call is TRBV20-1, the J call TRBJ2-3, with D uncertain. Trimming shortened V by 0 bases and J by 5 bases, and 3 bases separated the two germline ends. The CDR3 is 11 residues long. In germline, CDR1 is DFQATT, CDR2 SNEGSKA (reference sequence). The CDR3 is CSARDVDTQYF. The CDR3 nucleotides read TGCAGTGCTAGAGACGTAGATACGCAGTATTTT.

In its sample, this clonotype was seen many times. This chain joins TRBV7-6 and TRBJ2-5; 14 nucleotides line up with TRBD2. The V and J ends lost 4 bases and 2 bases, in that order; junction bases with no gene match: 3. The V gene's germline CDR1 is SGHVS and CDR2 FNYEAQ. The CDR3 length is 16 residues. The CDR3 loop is CASSSRLAGGQETQYF. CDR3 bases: TGTGCCAGCAGCTCCAGACTAGCGGGGGGGCAAGAGACCCAGTACTTC.

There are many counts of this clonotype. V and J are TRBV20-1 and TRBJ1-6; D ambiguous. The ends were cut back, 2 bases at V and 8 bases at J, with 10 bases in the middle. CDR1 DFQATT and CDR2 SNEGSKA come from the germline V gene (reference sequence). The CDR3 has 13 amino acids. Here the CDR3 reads CSARPLWDSPLHF. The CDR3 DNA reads TGCAGTGCTAGACCCTTATGGGATTCACCCCTCCACTTT.

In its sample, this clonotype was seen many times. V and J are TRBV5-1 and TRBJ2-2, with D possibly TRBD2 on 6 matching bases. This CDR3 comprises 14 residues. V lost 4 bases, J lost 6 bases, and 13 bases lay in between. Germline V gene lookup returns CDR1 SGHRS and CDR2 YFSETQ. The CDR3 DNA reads TGCGCCAGCAGCCCCGACGGGGGTCCCGGGGAGCTGTTTTTT. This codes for CASSPDGGPGELFF.

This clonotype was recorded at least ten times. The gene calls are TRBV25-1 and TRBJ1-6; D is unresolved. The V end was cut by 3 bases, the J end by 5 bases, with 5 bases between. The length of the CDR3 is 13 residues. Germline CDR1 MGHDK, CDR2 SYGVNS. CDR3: CASSERDNSPLHF. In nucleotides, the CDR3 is TGTGCCAGCAGTGAGCGGGATAATTCACCCCTCCACTTT.

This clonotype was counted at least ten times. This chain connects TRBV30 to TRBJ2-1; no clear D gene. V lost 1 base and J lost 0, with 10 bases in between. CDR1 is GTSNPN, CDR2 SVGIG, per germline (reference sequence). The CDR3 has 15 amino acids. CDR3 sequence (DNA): TGTGCCTGGAGTGGGGCCGCTAGCTCCTACAATGAGCAGTTCTTC. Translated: CAWSGAASSYNEQFF.

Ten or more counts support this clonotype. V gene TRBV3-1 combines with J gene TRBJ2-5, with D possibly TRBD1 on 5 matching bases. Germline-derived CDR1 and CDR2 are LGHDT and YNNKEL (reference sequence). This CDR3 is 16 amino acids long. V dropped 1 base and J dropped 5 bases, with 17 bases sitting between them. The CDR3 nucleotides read TGTGCCAGCAGCCAAGTTATCAGGGTGTTAAGGGAGACCCAGTACTTC. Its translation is CASSQVIRVLRETQYF.

The CDR3 protein is CASIYGTGRAGANVLTF. The CDR3 DNA is TGTGCCAGCATCTACGGGACAGGGAGGGCTGGGGCCAACGTCCTGACTTTC. J is TRBJ2-6 and V is TRBV12-3 or TRBV12-4, with 9 bases matching TRBD1. The CDR3 is made up of 17 amino acids. J gave up 2 bases and V 7 bases, and 9 bases lay outside the gene matches.

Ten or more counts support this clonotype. Here the CDR3 reads CASSPGTSSYSYNEQFF. The DNA for the CDR3 is TGTGCCAGCTCACCCGGGACTAGCTCCTACTCCTACAATGAGCAGTTCTTC. This chain links TRBV18 with TRBJ2-1, with 9 nucleotides matching TRBD2. Germline CDR1 and CDR2: KGHSH and LQKENI. The CDR3 spans 17 residues. V lost 3 bases and J lost 0; bases outside the gene matches: 6.

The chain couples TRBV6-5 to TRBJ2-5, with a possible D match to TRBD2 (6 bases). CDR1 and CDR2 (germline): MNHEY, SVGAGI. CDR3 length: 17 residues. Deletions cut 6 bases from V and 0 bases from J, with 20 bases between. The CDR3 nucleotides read TGTGCCAGCAGGAGGACCGTAGCTCGGGAGTACCAAGAGACCCAGTACTTC. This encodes CASRRTVAREYQETQYF.

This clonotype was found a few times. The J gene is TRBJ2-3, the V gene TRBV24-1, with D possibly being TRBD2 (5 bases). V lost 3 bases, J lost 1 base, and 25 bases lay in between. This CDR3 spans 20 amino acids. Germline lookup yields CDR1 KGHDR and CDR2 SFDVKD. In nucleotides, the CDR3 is TGTGCCACCAGTGATCCAGGAGGCCCCTTGGTACACCAGGGCACAGATACGCAGTATTTT. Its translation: CATSDPGGPLVHQGTDTQYF.